This T cell receptor (beta chain) was documented in a study of T cell responses to AZD1222 COVID-19 vaccine. General observations from the study: Elevations in Spike-specific TCR breadth and depth followed administration of two AZD1222 doses. The study reported that nearly half of spike-specific TCRs target unmutated variant regions. Most donors were white British and more were female, and clonal diversity was possibly underestimated.

Produced via immunoSEQ multiplex PCR; TCRdb's table is partial and in-frame only. This repertoire shows fewer than 120,000 clones, roughly 89% found once; its top ten account for approximately 2.7%. Germline CDR1 MNHEY, CDR2 SVGAGI. V lost 7 bases and J lost 2, with 11 bases in between. This CDR3 has 14 amino acids. Notes on this clone: What it recognizes is unknown.

Analysis merged second doses at about 4 or about 12 weeks. The sequence came from an adult who received the AZD1222 COVID-19 vaccine. The starting material was peripheral blood, obtained 28 days after the second AZD1222 dose. V and J are TRBV6-5 and TRBJ2-2, with D perhaps matching TRBD1 or TRBD2 (6 bases each). CDR3 bases: TGTGCCAGCAAGGGGGGCTTAAACACCGGGGAGCTGTTTTTT. It translates to CASKGGLNTGELFF.